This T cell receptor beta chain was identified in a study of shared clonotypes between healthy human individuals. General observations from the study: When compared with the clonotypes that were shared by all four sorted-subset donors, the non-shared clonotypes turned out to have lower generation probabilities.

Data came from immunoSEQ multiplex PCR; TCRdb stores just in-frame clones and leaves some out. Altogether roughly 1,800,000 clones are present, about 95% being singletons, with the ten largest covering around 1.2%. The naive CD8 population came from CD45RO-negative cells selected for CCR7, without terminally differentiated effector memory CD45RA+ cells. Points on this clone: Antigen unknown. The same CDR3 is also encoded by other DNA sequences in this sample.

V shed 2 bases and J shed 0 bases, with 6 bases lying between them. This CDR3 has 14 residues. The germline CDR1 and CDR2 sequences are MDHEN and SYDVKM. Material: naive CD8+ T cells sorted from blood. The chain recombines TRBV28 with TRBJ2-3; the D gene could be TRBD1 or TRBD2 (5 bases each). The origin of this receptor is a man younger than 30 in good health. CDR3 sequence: CASSLGDSTDTQYF. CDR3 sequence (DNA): TGTGCCAGCAGTTTAGGGGACAGCACAGATACGCAGTATTTT.